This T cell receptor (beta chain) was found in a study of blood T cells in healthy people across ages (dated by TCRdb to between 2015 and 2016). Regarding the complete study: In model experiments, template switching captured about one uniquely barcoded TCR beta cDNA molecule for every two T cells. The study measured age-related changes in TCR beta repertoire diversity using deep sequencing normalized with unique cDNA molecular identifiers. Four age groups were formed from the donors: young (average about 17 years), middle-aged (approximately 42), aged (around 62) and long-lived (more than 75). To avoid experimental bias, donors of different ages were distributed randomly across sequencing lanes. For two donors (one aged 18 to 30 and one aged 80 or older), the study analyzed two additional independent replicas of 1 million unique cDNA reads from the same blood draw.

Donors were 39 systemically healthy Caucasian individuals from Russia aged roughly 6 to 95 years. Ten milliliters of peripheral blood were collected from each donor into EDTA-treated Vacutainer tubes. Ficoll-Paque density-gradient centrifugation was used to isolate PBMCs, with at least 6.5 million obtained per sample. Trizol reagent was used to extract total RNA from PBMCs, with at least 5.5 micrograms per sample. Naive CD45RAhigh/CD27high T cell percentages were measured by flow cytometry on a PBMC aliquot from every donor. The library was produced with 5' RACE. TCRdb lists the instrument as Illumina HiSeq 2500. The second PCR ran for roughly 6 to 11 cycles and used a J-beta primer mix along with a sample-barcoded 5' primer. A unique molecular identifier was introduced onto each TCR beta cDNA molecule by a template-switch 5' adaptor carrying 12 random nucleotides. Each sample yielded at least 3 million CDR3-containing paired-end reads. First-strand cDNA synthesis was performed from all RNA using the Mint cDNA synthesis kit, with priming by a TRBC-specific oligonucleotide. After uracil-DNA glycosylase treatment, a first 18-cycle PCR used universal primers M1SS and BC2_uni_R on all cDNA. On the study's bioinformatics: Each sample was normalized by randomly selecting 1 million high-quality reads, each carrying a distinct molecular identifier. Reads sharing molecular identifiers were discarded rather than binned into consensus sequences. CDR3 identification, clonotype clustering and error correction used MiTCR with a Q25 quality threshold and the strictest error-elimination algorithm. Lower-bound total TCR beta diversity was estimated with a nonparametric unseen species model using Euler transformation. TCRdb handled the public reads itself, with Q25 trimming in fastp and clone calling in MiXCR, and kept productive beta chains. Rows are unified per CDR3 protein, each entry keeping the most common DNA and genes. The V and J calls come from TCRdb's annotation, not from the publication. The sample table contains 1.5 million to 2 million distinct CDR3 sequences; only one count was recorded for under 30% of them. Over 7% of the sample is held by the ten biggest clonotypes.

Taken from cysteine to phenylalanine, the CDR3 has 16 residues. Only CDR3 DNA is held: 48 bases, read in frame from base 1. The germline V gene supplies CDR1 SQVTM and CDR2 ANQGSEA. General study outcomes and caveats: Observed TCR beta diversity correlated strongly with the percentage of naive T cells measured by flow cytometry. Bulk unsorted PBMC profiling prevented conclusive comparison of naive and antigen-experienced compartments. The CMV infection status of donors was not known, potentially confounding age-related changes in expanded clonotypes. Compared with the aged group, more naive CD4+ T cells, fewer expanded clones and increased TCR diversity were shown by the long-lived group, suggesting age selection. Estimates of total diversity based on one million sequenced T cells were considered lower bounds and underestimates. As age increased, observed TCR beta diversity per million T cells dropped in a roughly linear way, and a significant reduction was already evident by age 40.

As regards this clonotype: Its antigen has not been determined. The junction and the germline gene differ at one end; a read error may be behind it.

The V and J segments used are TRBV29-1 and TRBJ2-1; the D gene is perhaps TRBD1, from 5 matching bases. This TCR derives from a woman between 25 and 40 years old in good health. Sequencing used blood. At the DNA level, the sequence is TGCAGCGCTGACGGACACCGGACGAGCTCCTACAATGAGCAGTGCTTC. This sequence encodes CSADGHRTSSYNEQCF.